These 29 T cell receptor beta chains came from one sample sequenced in a study of early T cells in non-severe SARS-CoV-2 infection. TCRdb used MiXCR to reprocess the 5' RACE reads, holding one entry per CDR3 protein. This table has around 58,000 distinct CDR3 sequences, 15% appearing once. The material sequenced was whole blood, taken at baseline. The receptors originated from an adult who was a healthcare worker with PCR-confirmed SARS-CoV-2 infection or an uninfected control (not recorded which).

This clonotype appeared a few times. The genes are TRBV6-1 and TRBJ2-1; 11 bases match TRBD2. The V gene end was trimmed by 1 base and the J gene end by 12 bases; junction bases not matched to a gene: 8. Germline V gene data show CDR1 as MNHNS and CDR2 as SASEGT. The CDR3 spans 15 residues. In nucleotides, the CDR3 is TGTGCCAGCAGTGAAGGGGGGACTAGCGGTAGGCTGCAGTTCTTC. Amino acids: CASSEGGTSGRLQFF.

CDR3 nucleotides: TGCAGTGCTAGAGACATCGACCGAAACACCGGGGAGCTGTTTTTT. Residues: CSARDIDRNTGELFF. J is TRBJ2-2 and V is TRBV20-1; D gene ambiguous. CDR3 length: 15 amino acids. V lost 0 bases and J lost 2, with 10 bases in between. From germline, CDR1 is DFQATT and CDR2 SNEGSKA (reference sequence).

The rearrangement links TRBV28 to TRBJ1-2; no clear D. Trimming removed 3 bases from V and 14 bases from J, with 13 bases in between. The CDR3 covers 11 residues. Germline V gives CDR1 MDHEN, CDR2 SYDVKM. CDR3 protein: CASSFSVDRTF. The CDR3 coding sequence is TGTGCCAGCAGTTTTTCCGTGGATAGGACCTTC.

The rearrangement links TRBV4-1 to TRBJ2-2; 10 bases match TRBD2. From germline, CDR1 is MGHRA and CDR2 YSYEKL. Trimming cost V 2 bases and J 3 bases; bases outside gene matches: 3. This CDR3 contains 16 residues. The CDR3, as DNA: TGCGCCAGCAGCCAACGACTAGCGGGCGACACCGGGGAGCTGTTTTTT. Translated: CASSQRLAGDTGELFF.

J is TRBJ2-7 and V is TRBV25-1; D might be TRBD2 (5 bases). V dropped 4 bases and J dropped 2 bases, with 9 bases sitting between them. The CDR3 length is 13 residues. CDR1 and CDR2 from the germline V gene are MGHDK and SYGVNS. The CDR3 DNA reads TGTGCCAGCAGTGTGACGGGAACCTACGAGCAGTACTTC. Encoded protein: CASSVTGTYEQYF.

The J gene is TRBJ2-1, the V gene TRBV27, with D possibly matching TRBD1 (6 bases). Trimming removed 5 bases from V and 3 bases from J, with 14 bases in between. Germline V CDR1 and CDR2: MNHEY, SMNVEV (reference sequence). This CDR3 is 15 amino acids long. CDR3 protein: CASSLVGQYYNEQFF. The CDR3 DNA sequence: TGTGCCAGCAGTCTCGTAGGACAGTACTACAATGAGCAGTTCTTC.

The J gene is TRBJ1-1, the V gene TRBV28; a weak D match, TRBD1 (5 bases). This CDR3 contains 12 residues. The germline V gene encodes CDR1 MDHEN and CDR2 SYDVKM. V lost 2 bases and J lost 8, with 9 bases in between. CDR3 sequence (DNA): TGTGCCAGCAGTTTAAAAGGGGCAGAAGCTTTCTTT. It codes for CASSLKGAEAFF.

The chain uses TRBV5-5 and TRBJ2-1, with TRBD1 as a possible D gene (5 bases). CDR1 and CDR2 from the germline V gene are SGHKS and YYEKEE (reference sequence). V lost 4 bases and J 0 bases, leaving 11 bases between the germline ends. The CDR3 consists of 15 residues. CDR3 protein: CASSPDISSYNEQFF. The DNA for the CDR3 is TGTGCCAGCAGCCCGGACATAAGCTCCTACAATGAGCAGTTCTTC.

This clonotype was found a few times. The genes are TRBV28 and TRBJ2-7, with 9 bases that match TRBD2. In germline, CDR1 is MDHEN, CDR2 SYDVKM. The CDR3 length is 14 residues. V gave up 7 bases and J gave up 5 bases; unmatched junction bases: 9. For the CDR3, the DNA is TGTGCCAGCAACCTTAGCGGGAGTCCCCACGAGCAGTACTTC. Translating it yields CASNLSGSPHEQYF. The variable domain in full, completed from reference TRBV28 and TRBJ2-7, reads DVKVTQSSRYLVKRTGEKVFLECVQDMDHENMFWYRQDPGLGLRLIYFSYDVKMKEKGDIPEGYSVSREKKERFSLILESASTNQTSMYLCASNLSGSPHEQYFGPGTRLTVT.

This clonotype has only a few counts. J is TRBJ1-6 and V is TRBV12-3 or TRBV12-4; 9 bases map to TRBD1. The CDR3 sequence is 14 residues long. J lost 11 bases, V lost 5 bases, and 7 bases had no gene match. The DNA of the CDR3 is TGTGCCAGCAGTCTAAGGACAGGGGACCCACCCCTCCACTTT. Translation: CASSLRTGDPPLHF.

This clonotype was found many times. The chain joins TRBV4-2 to TRBJ2-7, with TRBD1 matching 8 bases. CDR1 and CDR2 from the germline V gene are LGHNA and YNFKEQ. V gave up 1 base and J gave up 2 bases; unmatched junction bases: 7. The CDR3 covers 16 residues. CDR3 sequence (DNA): TGTGCCAGCAGCCAAGCAAGCACAGGGGGTACCTACGAGCAGTACTTC. As protein: CASSQASTGGTYEQYF.

The chain is built from TRBV7-2 and TRBJ1-5; no clear D. CDR1 and CDR2 (germline): SGHTA, FQGNSA. V lost 5 bases and J lost 4, with 9 bases in between. The CDR3 totals 13 residues. The CDR3 here is CASSPQSNQPQHF. CDR3 sequence (DNA): TGTGCCAGCAGCCCGCAGTCAAATCAGCCCCAGCATTTT.

V and J are TRBV7-9 and TRBJ1-4; D unclear. The CDR3 extends over 15 amino acids. Trimming took 5 bases from V and 3 from J, leaving 13 bases between them. The germline CDR1 and CDR2 sequences are SEHNR and FQNEAQ (reference sequence). The DNA for the CDR3 is TGTGCCAGCAGCGTGGAATCGGGGTCTAATGAAAAACTGTTTTTT. Translation: CASSVESGSNEKLFF. The full variable domain, in which reference TRBV7-9 and TRBJ1-4 provide the parts outside the CDR3, is DTGVSQNPRHKITKRGQNVTFRCDPISEHNRLYWYRQTLGQGPEFLTYFQNEAQLEKSRLLSDRFSAERPKGSFSTLEIQRTEQGDSAMYLCASSVESGSNEKLFFGSGTQLSVL.

This clonotype was counted a few times. The gene calls are TRBV2 and TRBJ2-3; D unresolved. The V end was cut by 7 bases, the J end by 1 base, with 15 bases between. This CDR3 region has 15 residues. The germline gives CDR1 SNHLY, CDR2 FYNNEI. CDR3 sequence (DNA): TGTGCCAGCACTCCAACTCAATTCGGCACAGATACGCAGTATTTT. Translation: CASTPTQFGTDTQYF.

This chain links TRBV28 with TRBJ2-7; either TRBD1 or TRBD2 may fit D (5 bases each). V was pared by 5 bases and J by 2 bases, with 16 bases between. The CDR3 consists of 15 residues. Per germline, CDR1 MDHEN and CDR2 SYDVKM. This CDR3 reads CASSTSRGAAYEQYF. The CDR3 bases are TGTGCCAGCAGTACCTCGAGGGGCGCAGCCTACGAGCAGTACTTC. The full variable domain, its missing parts supplied by reference TRBV28 and TRBJ2-7, is DVKVTQSSRYLVKRTGEKVFLECVQDMDHENMFWYRQDPGLGLRLIYFSYDVKMKEKGDIPEGYSVSREKKERFSLILESASTNQTSMYLCASSTSRGAAYEQYFGPGTRLTVT.

This clonotype was detected ten times or more. This sequence joins TRBV29-1 and TRBJ2-7; tentative D call: TRBD1 (6 bases). Trimming shortened V by 4 bases and J by 5 bases, and 24 bases separated the two germline ends. This CDR3 contains 16 residues. Per the germline V gene, CDR1 is SQVTM and CDR2 is ANQGSEA. The CDR3 region has the DNA TGCAGCGTTGTGGGGCATGGGGGCAGGGATGAGAACGAGCAGTACTTC. Protein: CSVVGHGGRDENEQYF.

This clonotype has ten or more counts. The rearrangement joins TRBV12-3 or TRBV12-4 to TRBJ1-2, with 9 bases that match TRBD1. This CDR3 contains 13 residues. V trimming: 8 bases; J trimming: 5 bases; junction bases outside the gene matches: 6. In nucleotides, the CDR3 is TGTGCCAGCGGGGACAGGGTGGGTTATGGCTACACCTTC. Its translation: CASGDRVGYGYTF.

The CDR3 DNA reads as TGTGCCAGCAGCCACAAGGCCGGGACTAGGGAGACCCAGTACTTC. It specifies CASSHKAGTRETQYF. The chain uses TRBV3-1 and TRBJ2-5, with 8 bases fitting TRBD2. V gave up 3 bases and J gave up 5 bases; unmatched junction bases: 8. This CDR3 has 15 residues. CDR1 and CDR2 (germline): LGHDT, YNNKEL (reference sequence).

The V gene is TRBV2, the J gene TRBJ1-5; the D is unclear. This CDR3 is 12 amino acids long. The V end lost 0 bases, the J end lost 6 bases, and 3 bases lay between the germline ends. The V gene's germline CDR1 is SNHLY and CDR2 FYNNEI. The CDR3 DNA is TGTGCCAGCAGTGAAGCTAGTCAGCCCCAGCATTTT. Translating it yields CASSEASQPQHF. Drawing the rest from reference TRBV2 and TRBJ1-5, the complete variable domain is EPEVTQTPSHQVTQMGQEVILRCVPISNHLYFYWYRQILGQKVEFLVSFYNNEISEKSEIFDDQFSVERPDGSNFTLKIRSTKLEDSAMYFCASSEASQPQHFGDGTRLSIL.

This clonotype was detected a few times. As DNA, the CDR3 is TGTGCCAGCACCACCCCCAGGGGGGTTTTAAATACGCAGTATTTT. This translates into CASTTPRGVLNTQYF. The rearrangement links TRBV28 to TRBJ2-3; TRBD1 is a possible D gene (7 bases). This CDR3 is built from 15 residues. V lost 7 bases, J lost 7 bases, and 21 bases lay in between. CDR1 and CDR2 from the germline V gene are MDHEN and SYDVKM.

This chain links TRBV28 with TRBJ1-6; D remains ambiguous. The CDR3 contains 12 residues. Trimming cost V 5 bases and J 10 bases, with 9 bases left between them. The germline CDR1 and CDR2 sequences are MDHEN and SYDVKM. The CDR3, as DNA: TGTGCCAGCAGTCTCATTGGGTCACCCCTCCACTTT. It specifies CASSLIGSPLHF.

Written as DNA, the CDR3 is TGCAGTGCGAGTGGGGGGCCGGCCACTGAAGCTTTCTTT. It translates to CSASGGPATEAFF. The V call is TRBV20-1, the J call TRBJ1-1; possibly TRBD1 for D (6 bases). Germline CDR1 is DFQATT and CDR2 is SNEGSKA (reference sequence). With 6 bases removed from V and 4 bases from J, the gap between germline ends came to 15 bases. This CDR3 has 13 residues.

This clonotype appeared a few times. The V call is TRBV6-2 or TRBV6-3, the J call TRBJ2-1, with 12 bases that match TRBD2. CDR1 is MNHEY and CDR2 is SVGEGT in the germline V gene. This CDR3 is built from 16 residues. The ends lost 11 bases at V and 0 bases at J; junction bases unmatched: 8. The CDR3 here is CAGASGGVSSYNEQFF. CDR3 nucleotide sequence: TGTGCCGGAGCTAGCGGGGGGGTTAGCTCCTACAATGAGCAGTTCTTC.

This clonotype was seen at least ten times. V is TRBV2 and J is TRBJ2-2; D call uncertain. The CDR3 loop spans 15 amino acids. Trimming took 4 bases from V and 3 from J, leaving 12 bases between them. Germline V gives CDR1 SNHLY, CDR2 FYNNEI. The CDR3 nucleotides are TGTGCCAGCAGTGCCGCAATCTGGGACACCGGGGAGCTGTTTTTT. Its protein is CASSAAIWDTGELFF. The full variable domain, rest sourced from reference TRBV2 and TRBJ2-2, is EPEVTQTPSHQVTQMGQEVILRCVPISNHLYFYWYRQILGQKVEFLVSFYNNEISEKSEIFDDQFSVERPDGSNFTLKIRSTKLEDSAMYFCASSAAIWDTGELFFGEGSRLTVL.

This clonotype was counted a few times. This chain uses TRBV6-4 with TRBJ2-5; D not certain. Trimming took 5 bases from V and 5 from J, leaving 12 bases between them. The germline V gene encodes CDR1 MRHNA and CDR2 SNTAGT. The CDR3 loop spans 13 amino acids. The CDR3 is CASSQDLEETQYF. Written as DNA, the CDR3 is TGTGCCAGCAGTCAGGACCTCGAGGAGACCCAGTACTTC.

The chain links TRBV5-1 to TRBJ2-3; D gene uncertain. V lost 4 bases and J 5 bases, leaving 11 bases between the germline ends. This CDR3 comprises 13 residues. The germline gives CDR1 SGHRS, CDR2 YFSETQ. The CDR3: CASSGLWGDTQYF. CDR3 in DNA: TGCGCCAGCAGCGGTTTATGGGGAGATACGCAGTATTTT.

This clonotype was detected many times. The chain uses TRBV7-2 and TRBJ2-3; either TRBD1 or TRBD2 may supply D (5 bases each). CDR3 length: 15 amino acids. Germline-derived CDR1 and CDR2 are SGHTA and FQGNSA. V lost 1 base and J 2 bases, leaving 10 bases between the germline ends. CDR3 nucleotide sequence: TGTGCCAGCAGCTTAGGTGTAGGGACCACAGATACGCAGTATTTT. Encoded protein: CASSLGVGTTDTQYF.

The chain joins TRBV18 to TRBJ2-7, with D unclear. The CDR3 totals 14 residues. V lost 2 bases and J lost 2, with 10 bases in between. Germline V gene data show CDR1 as KGHSH and CDR2 as LQKENI. The CDR3 here is CASSPESLTYEQYF. The CDR3 nucleotides read TGTGCCAGCTCACCAGAATCGCTAACCTACGAGCAGTACTTC.

This rearrangement joins TRBV20-1 to TRBJ2-3, with TRBD2 identical over 8 bases. Germline V lookup: CDR1 DFQATT, CDR2 SNEGSKA (reference sequence). This CDR3 spans 16 amino acids. V was pared by 0 bases and J by 5 bases, with 10 bases of the junction left unmatched. The CDR3 sequence: CSARDLGAGEEDTQYF. The CDR3 DNA is TGCAGTGCTAGAGATCTCGGAGCGGGGGAGGAAGATACGCAGTATTTT.